This TCR beta chain stems from a study of blood T cells in healthy people across ages. About the research overall: Using template switching, researchers captured about one barcoded beta molecule for each two T cells.

This CDR3 contains 13 residues. J gave up 7 bases and V 7 bases, and 6 bases lay outside the gene matches. Germline V CDR1 and CDR2: KGHSH, LQKENI. Study observations and caveats: Among T cells, TCR beta diversity per million cells dropped roughly linearly as age rose.

In regard to this clonotype: The antigen is not known.

A second PCR, run for roughly 7 to 12 cycles, used a sample-barcoded 5' primer plus a J-beta primer mix. TCRdb fed the 5' RACE reads into MiXCR, producing one record per CDR3 protein. The sample records about a million distinct CDR3 sequences, more than 30% being singletons. The donors, healthy Caucasians from Russia, were aged 6 to 90. A minimum of 7 million PBMCs was isolated per sample. The V gene is TRBV18, the J gene TRBJ2-1; 8 bases match TRBD1. The clonotype originates from a man aged 18 to 35 in good health. Material for sequencing was blood. The CDR3: CASLDRAGNEQFF. CDR3 in DNA: TGTGCCAGCTTGGACAGGGCAGGGAATGAGCAGTTCTTC.